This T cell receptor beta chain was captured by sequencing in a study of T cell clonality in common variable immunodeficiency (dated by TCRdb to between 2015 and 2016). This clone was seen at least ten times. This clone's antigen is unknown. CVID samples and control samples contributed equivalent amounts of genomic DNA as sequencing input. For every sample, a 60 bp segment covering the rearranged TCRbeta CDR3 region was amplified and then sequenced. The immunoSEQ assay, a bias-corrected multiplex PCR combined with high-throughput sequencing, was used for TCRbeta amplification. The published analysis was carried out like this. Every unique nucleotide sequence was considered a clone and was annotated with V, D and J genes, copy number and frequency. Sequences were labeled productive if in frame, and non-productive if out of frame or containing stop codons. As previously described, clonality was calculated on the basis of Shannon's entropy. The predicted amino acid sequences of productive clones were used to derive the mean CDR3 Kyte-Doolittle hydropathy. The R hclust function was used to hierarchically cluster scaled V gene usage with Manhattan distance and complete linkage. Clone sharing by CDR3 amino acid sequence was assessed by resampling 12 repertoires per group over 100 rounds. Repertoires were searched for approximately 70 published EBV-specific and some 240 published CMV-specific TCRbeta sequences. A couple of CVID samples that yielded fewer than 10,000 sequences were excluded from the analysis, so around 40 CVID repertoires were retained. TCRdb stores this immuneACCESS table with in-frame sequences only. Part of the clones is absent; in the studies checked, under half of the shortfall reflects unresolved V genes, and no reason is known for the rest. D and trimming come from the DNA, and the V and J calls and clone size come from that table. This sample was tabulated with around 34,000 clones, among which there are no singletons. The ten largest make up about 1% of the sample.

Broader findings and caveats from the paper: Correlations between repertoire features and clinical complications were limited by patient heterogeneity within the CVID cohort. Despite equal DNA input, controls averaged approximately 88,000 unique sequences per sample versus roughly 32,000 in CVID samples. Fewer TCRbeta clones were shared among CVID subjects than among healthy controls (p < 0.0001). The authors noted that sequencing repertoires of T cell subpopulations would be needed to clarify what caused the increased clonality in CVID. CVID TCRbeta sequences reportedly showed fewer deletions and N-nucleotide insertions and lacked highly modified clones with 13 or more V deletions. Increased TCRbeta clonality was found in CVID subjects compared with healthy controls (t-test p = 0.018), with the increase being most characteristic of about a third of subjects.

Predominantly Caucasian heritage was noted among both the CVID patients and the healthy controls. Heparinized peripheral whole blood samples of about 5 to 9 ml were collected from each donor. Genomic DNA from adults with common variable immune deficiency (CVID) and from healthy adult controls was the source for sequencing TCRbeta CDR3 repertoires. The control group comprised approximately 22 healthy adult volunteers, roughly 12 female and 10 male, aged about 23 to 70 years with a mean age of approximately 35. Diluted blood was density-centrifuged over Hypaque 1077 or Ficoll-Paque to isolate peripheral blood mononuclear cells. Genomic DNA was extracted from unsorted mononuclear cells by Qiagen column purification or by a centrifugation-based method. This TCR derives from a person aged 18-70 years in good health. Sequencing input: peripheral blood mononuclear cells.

CDR3 DNA (partial): TGTGCCAGCTCACCGGAAGGGGGTCGGATGGATACG. This translates into CASSPEGGRMDT. The entire CDR3 sequence reads CASSPEGGRMDTQYF. The chain uses TRBV18 and TRBJ2-3; D gene: possibly TRBD1, on 6 matching bases. The read gets to within 3 residues of the CDR3 end, and the germline J gene fills in the rest. As encoded in the germline V gene, CDR1 is KGHSH while CDR2 is LQKENI. The CDR3, from cysteine to phenylalanine, totals 15 residues. Only the CDR3 bases that were read are kept: 36 of them, in frame from base 1. A distance of 16 bases separates the germline ends of V and J, which lose 3 bases and 6 bases respectively.